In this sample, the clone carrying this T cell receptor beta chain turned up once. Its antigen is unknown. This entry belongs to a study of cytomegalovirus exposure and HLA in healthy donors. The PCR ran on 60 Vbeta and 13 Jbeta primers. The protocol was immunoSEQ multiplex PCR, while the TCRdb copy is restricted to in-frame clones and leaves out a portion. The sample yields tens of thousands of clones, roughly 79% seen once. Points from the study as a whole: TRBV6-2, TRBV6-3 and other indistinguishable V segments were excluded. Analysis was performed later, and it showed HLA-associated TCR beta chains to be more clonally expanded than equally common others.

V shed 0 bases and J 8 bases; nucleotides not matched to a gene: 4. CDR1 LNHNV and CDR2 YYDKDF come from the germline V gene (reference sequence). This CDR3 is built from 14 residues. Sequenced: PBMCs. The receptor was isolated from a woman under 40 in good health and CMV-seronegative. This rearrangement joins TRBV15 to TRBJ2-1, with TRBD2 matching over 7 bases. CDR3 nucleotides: TGTGCCACCAGCAGAGATCGGACTAGTTATGAGCAGTTCTTC. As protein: CATSRDRTSYEQFF.